The clone carrying this T cell receptor beta chain has more than one count but fewer than ten. The isolated RNA, all of it, was reverse transcribed, so expressed TCRB transcripts were what got sequenced. Data came from immunoSEQ multiplex PCR; TCRdb stores just in-frame clones and leaves some out. This sample has 350,000 to 450,000 clones, with roughly 14% found just once. This entry comes from a study of beta chain features in type 1 diabetes. This CDR3 has 19 amino acids. After removal of 4 bases from V and 0 bases from J, the junction contained 12 bases not matched to a gene. CDR1 and CDR2 (germline): LGHNA, YSLEER.

The chain combines TRBV4-3 with TRBJ2-6; TRBD1 aligns across 7 bases. Sequenced: naive CD4+ T cells from blood. The source of this sequence is a young man in good health. The CDR3 protein is CASSLSPGTVSSGANVLTF. The CDR3 nucleotides are TGCGCCAGCAGCCTCAGTCCCGGGACAGTAAGCTCTGGGGCCAACGTCCTGACTTTC.